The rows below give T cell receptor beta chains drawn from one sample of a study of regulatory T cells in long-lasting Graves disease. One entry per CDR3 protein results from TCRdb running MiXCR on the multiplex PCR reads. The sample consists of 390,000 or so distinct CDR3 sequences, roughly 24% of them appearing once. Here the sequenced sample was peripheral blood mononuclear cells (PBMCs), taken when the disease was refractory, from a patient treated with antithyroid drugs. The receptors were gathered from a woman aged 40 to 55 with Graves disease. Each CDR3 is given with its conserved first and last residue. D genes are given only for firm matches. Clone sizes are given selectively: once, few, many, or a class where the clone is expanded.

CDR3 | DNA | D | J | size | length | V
CASSTDGTGYTF | TGTGCCAGCAGTACGGACGGCACGGGCTACACCTTC | - | TRBJ1-2 | many | 12 | TRBV28
CASSRGDRNTGELFF | TGTGCCAGCAGCCGCGGGGACAGGAACACCGGGGAGCTGTTTTTT | - | TRBJ2-2 | - | 15 | TRBV3-1
CASSLFAYKSLYEQYF | TGTGCCAGCAGTTTATTTGCATACAAAAGCCTCTACGAGCAGTACTTC | - | TRBJ2-7 | - | 16 | TRBV27
CASSRTSGGYEQYF | TGTGCCAGCAGTCGGACTAGCGGGGGATACGAGCAGTACTTC | TRBD2 | TRBJ2-7 | many | 14 | TRBV12-3/TRBV12-4
CASSFGQVHYEQYF | TGTGCCAGCAGCTTCGGGCAGGTTCACTACGAGCAGTACTTC | - | TRBJ2-7 | - | 14 | TRBV13
CASRPGGRGETQYF | TGTGCCAGCAGGCCAGGGGGACGTGGAGAGACCCAGTACTTC | TRBD1 | TRBJ2-5 | many | 14 | TRBV12-3/TRBV12-4
CSARYGTSTDTQYF | TGCAGTGCTAGATATGGGACCAGCACAGATACGCAGTATTTT | - | TRBJ2-3 | - | 14 | TRBV20-1
CSVDAGAGWEQYF | TGCAGCGTTGATGCCGGGGCCGGGTGGGAGCAGTACTTC | - | TRBJ2-7 | many | 13 | TRBV29-1
CATSAAGQGETQYF | TGTGCCACCAGTGCTGCTGGACAGGGGGAGACCCAGTACTTC | TRBD1 | TRBJ2-5 | many | 14 | TRBV24-1
CASSPPQIDFSAGELFF | TGTGCCAGCAGCCCCCCCCAGATAGACTTTTCAGCCGGGGAGCTGTTTTTT | - | TRBJ2-2 | few | 17 | TRBV12-3/TRBV12-4
CASSLVGPYNEQFF | TGTGCCAGCAGTTTAGTGGGGCCCTACAATGAGCAGTTCTTC | - | TRBJ2-1 | - | 14 | TRBV12-3/TRBV12-4
CAARGPYNSPLHF | TGTGCCGCGCGGGGCCCGTATAATTCACCCCTCCACTTT | - | TRBJ1-6 | few | 13 | TRBV25-1
CAGRGWTSGRDTQYF | TGTGCCGGCAGGGGGTGGACTAGCGGGAGAGATACGCAGTATTTT | TRBD2 | TRBJ2-3 | - | 15 | TRBV2
CASSLRGANVLTF | TGTGCCAGCAGCTTACGTGGGGCCAACGTCCTGACTTTC | - | TRBJ2-6 | - | 13 | TRBV7-9
CASSSTTSYEQYF | TGTGCCAGTAGTTCCACGACCTCCTACGAGCAGTACTTT | - | TRBJ2-7 | - | 13 | TRBV19
CASSQRGTVAGELFF | TGTGCCAGCAGCCAACGCGGGACAGTTGCCGGGGAGCTGTTTTTT | - | TRBJ2-2 | - | 15 | TRBV3-1
CASSLTGIVDTEAFF | TGTGCCAGCAGCTTAACAGGGATCGTCGACACTGAAGCTTTCTTT | - | TRBJ1-1 | many | 15 | TRBV7-3
CASSLSEDSGYTF | TGTGCCAGCAGCTTAAGTGAGGATTCGGGCTACACCTTC | - | TRBJ1-2 | few | 13 | TRBV7-3
CASSQGLAAYEQYF | TGTGCCAGCAGCCAGGGACTAGCGGCCTACGAGCAGTACTTC | TRBD2 | TRBJ2-7 | - | 14 | TRBV11-2
CASSLPRVGEQYF | TGTGCCAGCAGCCTCCCCCGAGTCGGCGAGCAGTACTTC | - | TRBJ2-7 | many | 13 | TRBV11-2
CASSPAGGSYGELFF | TGTGCCAGCAGCCCAGCAGGGGGCTCATACGGGGAGCTGTTTTTT | TRBD1 | TRBJ2-2 | - | 15 | TRBV28
CASSQTDTDTQYF | TGTGCCAGCAGTCAGACCGACACAGATACGCAGTATTTT | - | TRBJ2-3 | few | 13 | TRBV28
CASSPTGPHEPQHF | TGTGCCAGCAGCCCGACAGGGCCCCATGAGCCCCAGCATTTT | TRBD1 | TRBJ1-5 | few | 14 | TRBV7-9
CASSHGGTANEKLFF | TGTGCCAGCAGCCATGGGGGGACGGCTAATGAAAAACTGTTTTTT | - | TRBJ1-4 | - | 15 | TRBV3-1
CASSLGGQQETQYF | TGTGCCAGCAGCTTGGGGGGACAGCAAGAGACCCAGTACTTC | TRBD1 | TRBJ2-5 | many | 14 | TRBV5-6
CASSRGQGSNQPQHF | TGTGCCAGCAGTCGGGGACAGGGTAGCAATCAGCCCCAGCATTTT | TRBD1 | TRBJ1-5 | - | 15 | TRBV28
CSVKSGTGGTEAFF | TGCAGCGTCAAGTCCGGGACAGGGGGCACTGAAGCTTTCTTT | TRBD1 | TRBJ1-1 | many | 14 | TRBV29-1
CASSFQYQETQYF | TGTGCCAGCAGTTTCCAGTACCAAGAGACCCAGTACTTC | - | TRBJ2-5 | many | 13 | TRBV28
CATSRQGFLEQYF | TGTGCCACCAGCAGACAGGGTTTCCTCGAGCAGTACTTC | - | TRBJ2-7 | - | 13 | TRBV15
CASSQDAYGYTF | TGTGCCAGCAGCCAAGACGCCTATGGCTACACCTTC | - | TRBJ1-2 | - | 12 | TRBV3-1
CASSYSGSGQKGSQPQHF | TGTGCCAGCAGTTACTCGGGTTCAGGACAGAAAGGTAGTCAGCCCCAGCATTTT | - | TRBJ1-5 | many | 18 | TRBV6-5
CASSPRSGQGLGEQYF | TGTGCCAGCAGCCCGCGCTCGGGACAGGGATTGGGCGAGCAGTACTTC | TRBD1 | TRBJ2-7 | few | 16 | TRBV7-9
CAISPGTGVEQYF | TGTGCCATCAGCCCGGGGACAGGGGTTGAGCAGTACTTC | TRBD1 | TRBJ2-7 | - | 13 | TRBV10-3
CASSLADTGNTIYF | TGTGCCAGCAGTTTGGCAGACACTGGAAACACCATATATTTT | - | TRBJ1-3 | few | 14 | TRBV28
CAWSLGKPTYEQYF | TGTGCCTGGAGTCTTGGGAAGCCCACCTACGAGCAGTACTTC | - | TRBJ2-7 | - | 14 | TRBV30
CASSLSNGRTDTQYF | TGTGCCAGCAGTTTATCAAACGGCCGCACAGATACGCAGTATTTT | - | TRBJ2-3 | many | 15 | TRBV28
CASSISGTGTEAFF | TGTGCCAGTAGTATATCAGGGACGGGAACTGAAGCTTTCTTT | - | TRBJ1-1 | - | 14 | TRBV19
CASSLAGLAGGDEQFF | TGTGCCAGCAGTTTAGCGGGCCTAGCGGGAGGGGATGAGCAGTTCTTC | TRBD2 | TRBJ2-1 | many | 16 | TRBV12-3/TRBV12-4
CASTPPAPHNGRDTGELFF | TGTGCCAGCACCCCCCCGGCCCCTCACAACGGACGTGACACCGGGGAGCTGTTTTTT | - | TRBJ2-2 | many | 19 | TRBV12-3/TRBV12-4
CASRASPLNEQFF | TGTGCCAGCAGAGCTAGTCCCCTAAATGAGCAGTTCTTC | - | TRBJ2-1 | few | 13 | TRBV28
CASSSGRGADQPQHF | TGTGCCAGCTCATCGGGGCGGGGGGCGGATCAGCCCCAGCATTTT | - | TRBJ1-5 | few | 15 | TRBV18
CASRGLAENTGELFF | TGTGCCAGCAGGGGACTAGCTGAAAACACCGGGGAGCTGTTTTTT | TRBD2 | TRBJ2-2 | many | 15 | TRBV28
CASSLDRGLQETQYF | TGTGCCAGCAGCTTAGACAGGGGTCTCCAAGAGACCCAGTACTTC | - | TRBJ2-5 | many | 15 | TRBV11-2
CASSLPTWDLTYEQYF | TGTGCCAGCAGCTTGCCGACGTGGGACCTTACCTACGAGCAGTACTTC | - | TRBJ2-7 | few | 16 | TRBV11-2
CSARDLSRGVAFF | TGCAGTGCTAGAGATCTAAGCAGGGGGGTAGCTTTCTTT | TRBD1 | TRBJ1-1 | - | 13 | TRBV20-1
CSATVLAGDFAGELFF | TGCAGTGCTACCGTACTAGCGGGAGACTTCGCCGGGGAGCTGTTTTTT | TRBD2 | TRBJ2-2 | - | 16 | TRBV20-1
CATRGQGSTGELFF | TGTGCCACAAGGGGGCAGGGGAGCACCGGGGAGCTGTTTTTT | TRBD1 | TRBJ2-2 | many | 14 | TRBV10-3
CASSDPTSPPYNEQFF | TGCGCCAGCAGTGACCCGACTAGCCCGCCCTACAATGAGCAGTTCTTC | TRBD2 | TRBJ2-1 | - | 16 | TRBV10-2
CAGSLGGREQYF | TGCGCCGGCAGCTTAGGAGGAAGAGAGCAGTACTTC | - | TRBJ2-7 | - | 12 | TRBV5-1
CASSHRTSANEKLFF | TGTGCCAGCAGTCATAGAACCTCAGCTAATGAAAAACTGTTTTTT | - | TRBJ1-4 | - | 15 | TRBV6-1
CSATTGSGTDTQYF | TGCAGTGCCACGACCGGGAGCGGCACAGATACGCAGTATTTT | - | TRBJ2-3 | - | 14 | TRBV20-1